This T cell receptor (beta chain) was recovered during a study of control samples from healthy donors and cancer patients (dated by TCRdb to 2018 to 2020). Trimming costs V 7 bases and J 1 base, and their ends lie 7 bases apart. The cysteine opens and the phenylalanine closes a CDR3 of 11 amino acids. The sequence is cut down to CDR3 DNA, 33 bases in frame from base 1. CDR1 and CDR2, looked up from the germline V gene (reference sequence), are GTSNPN and SVGIG. Library method: the immunoSEQ multiplex PCR assay. Entries here come from immuneACCESS through TCRdb and include only in-frame sequences with V and J called. Some clones fail to appear in such tables; in the studies checked, an unresolved V gene covers under half of the shortfall, and the cause of the remainder is unknown. Present in this sample are about 57,000 clones, around 95% of which were seen just once. The ten largest clones represent around 4% of the sample.

As for this clone: This receptor's antigen is unknown. No per-base quality is available; no much larger clone lies one base away.

The source of this sequence is a man between 25 and 39 years old in good health. The sequence is built from TRBV30 and TRBJ1-1; the D gene lacks a confident call. The specimen sequenced was blood. The bases read TGTGCCTTTGACCGGAACACTGAAGCTTTCTTT. This translates into CAFDRNTEAFF.